This note documents a single TCR beta chain sequence. Its antigen remains unknown. V lost 3 bases and J lost 7; bases outside the gene matches: 3. CDR3 size: 13 residues. The germline V gene has CDR1 SGDLS and CDR2 YYNGEE. The data derive from a study of Ad26.COV2.S vaccination and SARS-CoV-2 variants. Study-wide results and caveats: Non-spike TCR breadth was similar in vaccine and placebo recipients.

Sequencing was performed with immunoSEQ multiplex PCR; in TCRdb, only in-frame clones are kept and a portion is missing. Among about 480,000 clones listed, roughly 87% were seen once. Regarding treatment: some 19 received Ad26.COV2.S at low or high dose, single or two shots; about 5 received placebo; per-sample allocation not given. Vaccine and placebo recipients were sampled on day 63 after the first injection. V is TRBV9 and J is TRBJ2-4, with 8 bases matching TRBD1. The receptor comes from a person between 18 and 60 years old who received the Ad26.COV2.S COVID-19 vaccine or a placebo. The sequences come from peripheral blood, collected in a trial of Ad26.COV2.S vaccine versus placebo. The CDR3 sequence is CASSAGTGNIQYF. For the CDR3, the DNA is TGTGCCAGCAGCGCCGGGACAGGCAACATTCAGTACTTC.